This record looks at one T cell receptor (beta chain) sequence and its context. This entry is derived from a study of T cell changes during pregnancy in multiple sclerosis. This CDR3 contains 16 residues. CDR1 and CDR2 (germline): SGHNT, YYREEE (reference sequence). Trimming removed 0 bases at V and 0 bases at J, with 9 bases between. Repertoires were generated with immunoSEQ multiplex PCR, while TCRdb's copy carries only in-frame clones and drops some. This sample has tens of thousands of clones, with about 91% found just once. The chain combines TRBV5-4 with TRBJ1-4; D unresolved. This sample comprised peripheral blood, obtained in the first trimester of pregnancy. This receptor was obtained from a female donor with multiple sclerosis, enrolled in a pregnancy study. The CDR3 coding sequence is TGTGCCAGCAGCTTGGCAGTGGGAGCAACTAATGAAAAACTGTTTTTT. This gives the protein CASSLAVGATNEKLFF. Looking up the rest from reference TRBV5-4 and TRBJ1-4 gives the full variable domain: ETGVTQSPTHLIKTRGQQVTLRCSSQSGHNTVSWYQQALGQGPQFIFQYYREEENGRGNFPPRFSGLQFPNYSSELNVNALELDDSALYLCASSLAVGATNEKLFFGSGTQLSVL.